A single sample is the source of the 12 T cell receptor beta chains below, sequenced in a study of shared clonotypes between healthy human individuals. Produced via immunoSEQ multiplex PCR; TCRdb's table is partial and in-frame only. The profile shows some 1,100,000 clones, approximately 78% of them singletons. Sequenced material: memory CD4+ T cells from PBMCs. The sample's subset: CD45RA-negative fraction. These receptors all stem from a man between 18 and 35 years old in good health. Some clones in this sample may be carry-over from other donors' samples.

The rearrangement uses TRBV7-8 and TRBJ2-1; 13 bases match TRBD2. CDR1 is SGHVS, CDR2 FQNEAQ, per germline. V shed 5 bases, J shed 9 bases, and the junction held 10 bases outside the gene matches. The CDR3 is made up of 16 amino acids. This chain's CDR3 is CASSPLLAGGPGEQFF. The DNA for the CDR3 is TGTGCCAGCAGCCCTCTACTAGCGGGAGGGCCGGGTGAGCAGTTCTTC.

The V and J genes are TRBV30 and TRBJ2-3, with D perhaps matching TRBD2 (6 bases). The V gene lost 1 base and the J gene lost 9 bases, with 14 bases spanning the gap. This CDR3 region has 13 residues. Germline CDR1 and CDR2: GTSNPN and SVGIG (reference sequence). This chain's CDR3 is CAWSGEAPGTQYF. CDR3 nucleotides: TGTGCCTGGAGTGGGGAGGCCCCAGGGACGCAGTATTTT.

This clone occurred once. The rearrangement links TRBV28 to TRBJ2-3; D ambiguous. This CDR3 is 13 amino acids long. The ends were cut back, 6 bases at V and 0 bases at J, with 7 bases in the middle. Germline CDR1 MDHEN, CDR2 SYDVKM. The DNA for the CDR3 is TGTGCCAGCAGAACACACAGCACAGATACGCAGTATTTT. Its protein is CASRTHSTDTQYF.

This sequence joins TRBV6-6 and TRBJ1-2; possibly TRBD1 for D (5 bases). Trimming took off 6 bases at V and 4 bases at J, with 12 bases between the two ends. The CDR3 extends over 13 amino acids. Per the germline V gene, CDR1 is MNHNY and CDR2 is SVGAGI (reference sequence). The CDR3 region is CASSRGALYGYTF. The CDR3 DNA is TGTGCCAGCAGCCGAGGGGCCCTCTATGGCTACACCTTC.

The gene calls are TRBV28 and TRBJ2-7; unclear D gene. The CDR3 is made up of 13 amino acids. CDR1 and CDR2 (germline): MDHEN, SYDVKM. Deletions cut 2 bases from V and 6 bases from J, with 11 bases between. CDR3 in amino acids: CASSLLSLGEQYF. CDR3 DNA: TGTGCCAGCAGTTTACTCTCTCTGGGCGAGCAGTACTTC.

The rearrangement uses TRBV18 and TRBJ1-1; 9 nucleotides line up with TRBD1. Losses at the gene ends were 6 bases for V and 5 bases for J; bases not matched to a gene: 10. The CDR3 is made up of 15 amino acids. Germline-derived CDR1 and CDR2 are KGHSH and LQKENI. CDR3 nucleotide sequence: TGTGCCAGCTCGCAGACAGGGGGATGGGAAACTGAAGCTTTCTTT. Residues: CASSQTGGWETEAFF. The full variable domain, with the rest looked up from reference TRBV18 and TRBJ1-1, is NAGVMQNPRHLVRRRGQEARLRCSPMKGHSHVYWYRQLPEEGLKFMVYLQKENIIDESGMPKERFSAEFPKEGPSILRIQQVVRGDSAAYFCASSQTGGWETEAFFGQGTRLTVV.

The chain joins TRBV30 to TRBJ2-1; TRBD1 matches at 9 bases. CDR3 length: 17 residues. V gave up 8 bases and J gave up 1 base; unmatched junction bases: 15. Germline lookup yields CDR1 GTSNPN and CDR2 SVGIG (reference sequence). The CDR3 is CAGSRDRVTPSYNEQFF. The CDR3 DNA sequence: TGTGCCGGTTCCCGGGACAGGGTCACTCCGTCCTACAATGAGCAGTTCTTC.

This clone showed up just once. This chain uses TRBV11-2 with TRBJ2-7; D is unresolved. With 2 bases removed from V and 4 bases from J, the gap between germline ends came to 12 bases. CDR3 size: 14 residues. The germline CDR1 and CDR2 sequences are SGHAT and FQNNGV. The CDR3 DNA follows: TGTGCCAGCAGCTTATCCGCGTATCTGTACGAGCAGTACTTC. It codes for CASSLSAYLYEQYF.

V gene TRBV7-9 combines with J gene TRBJ2-1; D remains unclear. The V gene's germline CDR1 is SEHNR and CDR2 FQNEAQ (reference sequence). V was pared by 2 bases and J by 8 bases, with 4 bases between. The CDR3 runs 11 residues. This CDR3 reads CASSLQYEQFF. Here the CDR3 DNA reads TGTGCCAGCAGCTTACAATATGAGCAGTTCTTC.

The CDR3 DNA reads as TGTGCCAGCAGCTTTAGGCAGGGCAATCAGCCCCAGCATTTT. Translation gives CASSFRQGNQPQHF. The gene calls are TRBV7-2 and TRBJ1-5; no definite D call. This CDR3 is 14 amino acids long. The germline gives CDR1 SGHTA, CDR2 FQGNSA. The germline V and J ends were trimmed by 3 bases and 2 bases, with 8 bases remaining between them. The full variable domain, its missing parts supplied by reference TRBV7-2 and TRBJ1-5, is GAGVSQSPSNKVTEKGKDVELRCDPISGHTALYWYRQSLGQGLEFLIYFQGNSAPDKSGLPSDRFSAERTGGSVSTLTIQRTQQEDSAVYLCASSFRQGNQPQHFGDGTRLSIL.

This chain links TRBV5-1 with TRBJ2-7; D ambiguous. V shed 2 bases and J shed 0 bases, with 3 bases lying between them. Germline CDR1 is SGHRS and CDR2 is YFSETQ. The CDR3 is made up of 12 amino acids. As DNA, the CDR3 is TGCGCCAGCAGCTTCTACTCCTACGAGCAGTACTTC. It yields the protein CASSFYSYEQYF.

This clone was detected a few times. The rearrangement joins TRBV29-1 to TRBJ1-1; D not resolved. Germline V gene data show CDR1 as SQVTM and CDR2 as ANQGSEA. Between the trimmed V and J ends, which lost 6 bases and 1 base, there was a span of 12 bases. The CDR3 totals 13 residues. CDR3 protein: CSVARDGNTEAFF. CDR3 nucleotides: TGCAGCGTCGCGAGGGATGGGAACACTGAAGCTTTCTTT.